A selection of T cell receptor beta chains follows, all from one sample in a study of radiation and T cells in renal cell carcinoma. Repertoires were generated with immunoSEQ multiplex PCR, while TCRdb's copy carries only in-frame clones and drops some. The sample has roughly 49,000 clones, less than 85% seen once. Material: blood, obtained from a patient whose treatment included radiotherapy and nephrectomy. These receptors were taken from a woman aged 70-85 years with renal cell carcinoma. The CDR3 runs from the conserved cysteine through the conserved F or W. D genes are given only for firm matches. The size entry is marked missing in some rows and otherwise reads once, few, many or a size class.

clone size	J gene	V gene	D gene	CDR3 DNA	CDR3 protein
-	TRBJ1-2	TRBV6-5	-	TGTGCCAGCAGCCAGGGACGGAGGCTCGGCTACACCTTC	CASSQGRRLGYTF
-	TRBJ1-5	TRBV6-5	-	TGTGCCAGCAGCTCACTGGAGGGGAGGGATCAGCCCCAGCATTTT	CASSSLEGRDQPQHF
-	TRBJ1-1	TRBV6-6	-	TGTGCCAGCAGCCCACCGGGGGGGACCGTTGCTGAAGCTTTCTTT	CASSPPGGTVAEAFF
many	TRBJ1-5	TRBV28	-	TGTGCCAGCAGGGGCGCGGGGGGCAATCAGCCCCAGCATTTT	CASRGAGGNQPQHF
-	TRBJ1-1	TRBV29-1	TRBD1	TGCAGCGCTGGGACAGTGAACACTGAAGCTTTCTTT	CSAGTVNTEAFF
-	TRBJ2-5	TRBV6-4	TRBD1	TGTGCCAGCAGTCCGGGACAGGGAGGGACCCAGTACTTC	CASSPGQGGTQYF
few	TRBJ1-1	TRBV18	-	TGTGCCAGCTCACCACGGGATGGGATGGACACTGAAGCTTTCTTT	CASSPRDGMDTEAFF
-	TRBJ2-2	TRBV14	-	TGTGCCAGCAGCCCCGCCACTACCTATACCGGGGAGCTGTTTTTT	CASSPATTYTGELFF
few	TRBJ2-3	TRBV7-8	-	TGTGCCAGCAGCCAAAGACTTGCGGGGTTGGATACGCAGTATTTT	CASSQRLAGLDTQYF
-	TRBJ2-4	TRBV5-1	-	TGCGCCAGCAGCTTGGATCCTGCGGCCAAAAACATTCAGTACTTC	CASSLDPAAKNIQYF
few	TRBJ1-2	TRBV7-3	-	TGTGCCAGCAGCTTTGGGGGGATCGATGGCTACACCTTC	CASSFGGIDGYTF
-	TRBJ2-4	TRBV4-1	TRBD1	TGCGCCAGCAGCCAAGTACAGGGGGCGAATGTGTACTTC	CASSQVQGANVYF
few	TRBJ1-2	TRBV30	-	TGTGCCTGGAGTGTGATGGCAGGGAGTCAGTCTGGCTACACCTTC	CAWSVMAGSQSGYTF
-	TRBJ2-7	TRBV5-5	-	TGTGCCAGCAGCCAGGGAGGCCTTACTGGGGAGCAGTACTTC	CASSQGGLTGEQYF
-	TRBJ1-5	TRBV30	-	TGTGCCTGGAGCGCAGGTCCCGATCAGCCCCAGCATTTT	CAWSAGPDQPQHF
-	TRBJ2-5	TRBV4-1	-	TGCGCCAGCAGCCAAGCGTCAGTGGGGGGAGAGACCCAGTACTTC	CASSQASVGGETQYF
once	TRBJ2-2	TRBV9	-	TGTGCCAGCAGCGTAGGGGGAGACCCTAGGACCGGGGAGCTGTTTTTT	CASSVGGDPRTGELFF
-	TRBJ1-1	TRBV2	-	TGTGCCAGCAGTGCCAGGAGTGGGGGGCCTACTGAAGCTTTCTTT	CASSARSGGPTEAFF
-	TRBJ2-5	TRBV7-9	-	TGTGCCAGCAGCTTAGAGGCAGGGAATTTGGAGACCCAGTACTTC	CASSLEAGNLETQYF
-	TRBJ2-7	TRBV5-8	TRBD2	TGTGCCAGCAGCTTGGATACTAGCGGGGTCTACGAGCAGTACTTC	CASSLDTSGVYEQYF
-	TRBJ1-1	TRBV19	TRBD1	TGTGCCAGTAGCATTAGACAGGGGATGAACACTGAAGCTTTCTTT	CASSIRQGMNTEAFF
once	TRBJ1-1	TRBV5-5	TRBD1	TGTGCCAGCAGCTCCTGGACAGGGGGACTATCCATGAACACTGAAGCTTTCTTT	CASSSWTGGLSMNTEAFF
-	TRBJ1-1	TRBV6-1	-	TGTGCCAGCAGAATGGTTACCTTGTTGACTGAAGCTTTCTTT	CASRMVTLLTEAFF
few	TRBJ1-2	TRBV6-5	-	TGTGCCAGCAGTAAACAGGGAGGGGGACGCTATGGCTACACCTTC	CASSKQGGGRYGYTF
-	TRBJ2-5	TRBV30	TRBD2	TGTGCCTGGGGACTAGCGGGAGTGGGGGAGACCCAGTACTTC	CAWGLAGVGETQYF
few	TRBJ2-5	TRBV6-1	-	TGTGCCAGCAGTGGGCCTCCCGTGAAGGAGACCCAGTACTTC	CASSGPPVKETQYF
few	TRBJ1-5	TRBV6-1	TRBD1	TGTGCCAGCAGTGAAGCGACAGGGTGGCGGGGACAGCCCCAGCATTTT	CASSEATGWRGQPQHF
-	TRBJ2-7	TRBV5-1	-	TGCGCCAGCAGCTCCACGGGAGAAACAGGGCCCGAGCAGTACTTC	CASSSTGETGPEQYF
once	TRBJ2-7	TRBV5-4	TRBD2	TGTGCCAGCAGCCCCGGACTAGCGGGAGGTTACGAGCAGTACTTC	CASSPGLAGGYEQYF
-	TRBJ2-7	TRBV6-5	TRBD1	TGTGCCAGCAGTTTGGGACAGGGGTCTTACGAGCAGTACTTC	CASSLGQGSYEQYF
-	TRBJ2-3	TRBV7-3	-	TGTGCCAGCAGCCAAGACCTGAGCGTGGGGGCAGATACGCAGTATTTT	CASSQDLSVGADTQYF
-	TRBJ2-7	TRBV7-6	-	TGTGCCAGCAGCTTAAGTGAGGGGGGGTACGAGCAGTACTTC	CASSLSEGGYEQYF
-	TRBJ2-1	TRBV7-8	TRBD2	TGTGCCAGCAGCTTAATCTGGACTAGCGAGAACAATGAGCAGTTCTTC	CASSLIWTSENNEQFF
-	TRBJ2-7	TRBV29-1	-	TGCAGCGTTGGAGCTAGCCGGGAGCAGTACTTC	CSVGASREQYF
few	TRBJ1-2	TRBV25-1	-	TGTGCCAGCAGTGACCATTCGGGGGCGGCGAACTATGGCTACACCTTC	CASSDHSGAANYGYTF